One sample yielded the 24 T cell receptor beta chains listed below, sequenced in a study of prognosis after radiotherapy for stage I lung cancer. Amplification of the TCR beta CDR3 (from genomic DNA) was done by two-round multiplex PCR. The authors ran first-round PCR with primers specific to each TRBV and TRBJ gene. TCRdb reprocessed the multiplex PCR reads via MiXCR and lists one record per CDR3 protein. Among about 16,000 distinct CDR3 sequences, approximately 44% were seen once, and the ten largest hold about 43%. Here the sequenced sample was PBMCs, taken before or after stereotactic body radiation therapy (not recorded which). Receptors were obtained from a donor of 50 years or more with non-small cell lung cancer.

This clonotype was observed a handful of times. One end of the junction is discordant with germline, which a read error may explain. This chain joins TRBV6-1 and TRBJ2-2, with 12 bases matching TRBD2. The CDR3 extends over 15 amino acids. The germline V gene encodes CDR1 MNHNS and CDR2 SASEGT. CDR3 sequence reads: CASTSGGAWTGELFF. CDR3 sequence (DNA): TGTGCCAGCACTAGCGGGGGGGCCTGGACCGGGGAGCTGTTCTTT.

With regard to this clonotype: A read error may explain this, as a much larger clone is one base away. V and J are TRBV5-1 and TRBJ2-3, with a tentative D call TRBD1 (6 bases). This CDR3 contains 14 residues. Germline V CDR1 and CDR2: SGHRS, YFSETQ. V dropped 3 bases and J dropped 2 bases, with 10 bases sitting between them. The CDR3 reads CASSSGHHTDTQYF. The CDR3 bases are TGCGCCAGCAGCTCGGGACATCACACAGATACGCAGTATTTT.

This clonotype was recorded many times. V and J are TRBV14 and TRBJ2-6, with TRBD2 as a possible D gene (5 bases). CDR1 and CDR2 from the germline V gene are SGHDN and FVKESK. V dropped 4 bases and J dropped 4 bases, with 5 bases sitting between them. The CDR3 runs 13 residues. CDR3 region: CASSRRGANVLTF. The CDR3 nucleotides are TGTGCCAGCAGCCGGAGGGGGGCCAACGTCCTGACTTTC.

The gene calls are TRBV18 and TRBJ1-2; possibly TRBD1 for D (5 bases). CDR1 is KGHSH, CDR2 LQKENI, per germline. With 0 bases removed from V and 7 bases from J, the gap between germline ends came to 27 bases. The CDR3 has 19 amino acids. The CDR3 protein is CASSPPRRKVGEFEFGYTF. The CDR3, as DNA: TGTGCCAGCTCACCACCGAGGAGGAAAGTGGGGGAATTTGAGTTTGGCTACACCTTC.

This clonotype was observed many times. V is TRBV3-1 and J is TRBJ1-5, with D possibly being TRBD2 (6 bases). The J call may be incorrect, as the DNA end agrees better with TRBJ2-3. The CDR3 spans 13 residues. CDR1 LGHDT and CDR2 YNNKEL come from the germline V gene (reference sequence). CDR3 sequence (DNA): TGTGCCAGCAGCCAAGGCGGGGCCCAGCCCCAGTATTTT. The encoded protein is CASSQGGAQPQYF.

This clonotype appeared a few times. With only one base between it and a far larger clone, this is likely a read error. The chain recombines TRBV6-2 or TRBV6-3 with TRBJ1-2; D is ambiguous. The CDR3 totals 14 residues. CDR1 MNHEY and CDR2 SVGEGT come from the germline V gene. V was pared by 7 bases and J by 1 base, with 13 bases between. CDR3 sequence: CASTSQWGNYGYTF. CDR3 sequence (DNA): TGTGCCAGCACCTCTCAGTGGGGTAACTATGGCTACACCTTC.

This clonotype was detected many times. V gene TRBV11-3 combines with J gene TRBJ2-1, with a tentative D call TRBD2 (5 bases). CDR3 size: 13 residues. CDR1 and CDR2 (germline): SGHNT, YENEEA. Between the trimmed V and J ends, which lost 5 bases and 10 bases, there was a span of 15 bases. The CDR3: CASSPRGRGEQFF. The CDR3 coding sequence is TGTGCCAGCAGCCCCCGAGGGCGTGGCGAGCAGTTCTTC.

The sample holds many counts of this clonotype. The DNA of the CDR3 is TGCGCCAGCAGCTTGGAGGGCAGGGGGATTGAGACCCAGTACTTC. This sequence encodes CASSLEGRGIETQYF. The chain is built from TRBV5-1 and TRBJ2-5; 7 bases match TRBD1. Germline lookup yields CDR1 SGHRS and CDR2 YFSETQ. V lost 0 bases, J lost 5 bases, and 7 bases stayed unmatched. This CDR3 is 15 amino acids long.

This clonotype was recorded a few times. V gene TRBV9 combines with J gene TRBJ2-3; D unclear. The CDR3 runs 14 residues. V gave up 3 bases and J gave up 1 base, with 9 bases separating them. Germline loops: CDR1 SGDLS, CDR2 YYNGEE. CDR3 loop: CASSGSSGTDTQYF. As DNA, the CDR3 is TGTGCCAGCAGCGGGAGCTCGGGCACAGATACGCAGTATTTT.

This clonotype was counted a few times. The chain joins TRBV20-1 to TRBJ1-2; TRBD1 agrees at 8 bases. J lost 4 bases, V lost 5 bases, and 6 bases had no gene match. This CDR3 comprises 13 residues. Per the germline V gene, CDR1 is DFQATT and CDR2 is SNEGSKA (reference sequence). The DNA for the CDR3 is TGCAGTGCTCGACCAGGGGGCGGCTATGGCTACACCTTC. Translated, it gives CSARPGGGYGYTF.

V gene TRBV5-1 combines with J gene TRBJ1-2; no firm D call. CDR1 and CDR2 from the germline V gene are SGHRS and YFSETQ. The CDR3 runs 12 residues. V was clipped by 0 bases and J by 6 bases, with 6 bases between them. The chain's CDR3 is CASSLGGHGYTF. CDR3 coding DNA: TGCGCCAGCAGCTTGGGAGGTCATGGCTACACCTTC. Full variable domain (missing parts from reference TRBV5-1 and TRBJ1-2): KAGVTQTPRYLIKTRGQQVTLSCSPISGHRSVSWYQQTPGQGLQFLFEYFSETQRNKGNFPGRFSGRQFSNSRSEMNVSTLELGDSALYLCASSLGGHGYTFGSGTRLTVV.

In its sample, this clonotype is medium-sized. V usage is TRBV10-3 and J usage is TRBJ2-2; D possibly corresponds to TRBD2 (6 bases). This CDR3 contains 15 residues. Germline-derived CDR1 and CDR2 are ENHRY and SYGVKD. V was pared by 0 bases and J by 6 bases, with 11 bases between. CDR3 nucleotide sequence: TGTGCCATCAGTGAGTCAAGACAGCGGGCCGGGGAGCTGTTTTTT. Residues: CAISESRQRAGELFF.

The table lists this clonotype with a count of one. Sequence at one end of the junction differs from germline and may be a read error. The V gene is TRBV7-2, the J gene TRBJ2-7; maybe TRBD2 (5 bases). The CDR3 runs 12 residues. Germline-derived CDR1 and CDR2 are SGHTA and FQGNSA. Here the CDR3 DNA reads TGTGCCGGCAGCTTTAGCAGTCGGGATCAGTACTTC. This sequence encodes CAGSFSSRDQYF.

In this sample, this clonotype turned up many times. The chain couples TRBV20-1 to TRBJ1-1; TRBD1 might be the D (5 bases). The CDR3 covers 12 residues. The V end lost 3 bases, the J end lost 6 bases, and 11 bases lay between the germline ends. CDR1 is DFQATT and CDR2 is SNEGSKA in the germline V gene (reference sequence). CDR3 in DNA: TGCAGTGCTAGTCTGGGCAGGGCTGAAGCTTTCTTT. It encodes CSASLGRAEAFF.

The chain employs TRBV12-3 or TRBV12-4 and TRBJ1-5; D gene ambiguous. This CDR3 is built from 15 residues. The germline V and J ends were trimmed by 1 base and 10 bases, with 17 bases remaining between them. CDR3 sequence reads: CASSLGGDSNRPQHF. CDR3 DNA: TGTGCCAGCAGTTTAGGCGGGGATAGCAATCGTCCCCAGCATTTT.

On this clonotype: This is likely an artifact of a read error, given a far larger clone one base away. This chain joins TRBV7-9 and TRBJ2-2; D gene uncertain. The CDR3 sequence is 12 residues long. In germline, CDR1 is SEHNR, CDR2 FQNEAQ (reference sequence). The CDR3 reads CASSQNTVELFF. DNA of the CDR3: TGTGCCAGCAGTCAGAACACCGTGGAGCTGTTTTTT.

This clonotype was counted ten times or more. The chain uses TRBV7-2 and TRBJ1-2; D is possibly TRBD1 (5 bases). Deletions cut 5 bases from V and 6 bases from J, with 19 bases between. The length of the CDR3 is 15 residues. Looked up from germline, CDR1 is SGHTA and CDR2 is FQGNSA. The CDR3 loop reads CASSPRGGRFDGYTF. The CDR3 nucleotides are TGTGCCAGCAGCCCGAGGGGTGGCAGGTTCGATGGCTACACCTTC.

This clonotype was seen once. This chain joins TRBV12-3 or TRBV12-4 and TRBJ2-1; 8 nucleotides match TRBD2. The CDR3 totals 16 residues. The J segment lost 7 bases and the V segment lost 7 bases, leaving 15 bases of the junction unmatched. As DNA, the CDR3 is TGTGCCAGCAATAATATAGCGGGATCAACTACGAATGAGCAGTTCTTC. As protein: CASNNIAGSTTNEQFF.

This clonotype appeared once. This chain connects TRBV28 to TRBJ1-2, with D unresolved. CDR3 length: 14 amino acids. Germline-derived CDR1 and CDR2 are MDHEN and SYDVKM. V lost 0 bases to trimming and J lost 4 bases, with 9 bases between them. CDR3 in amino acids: CASSLWAGRYGYTF. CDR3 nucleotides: TGTGCCAGCAGTTTATGGGCAGGCCGCTATGGCTACACCTTC.

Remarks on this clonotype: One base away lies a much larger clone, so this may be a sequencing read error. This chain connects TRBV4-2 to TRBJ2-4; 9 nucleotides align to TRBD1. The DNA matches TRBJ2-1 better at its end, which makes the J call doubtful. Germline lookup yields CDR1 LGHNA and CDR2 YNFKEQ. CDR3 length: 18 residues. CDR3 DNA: TGTGCCAGCAGCCAAGAGGGGGGGACAGGGATCCTCTACGGTGATCAGTTCTTC. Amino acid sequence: CASSQEGGTGILYGDQFF.

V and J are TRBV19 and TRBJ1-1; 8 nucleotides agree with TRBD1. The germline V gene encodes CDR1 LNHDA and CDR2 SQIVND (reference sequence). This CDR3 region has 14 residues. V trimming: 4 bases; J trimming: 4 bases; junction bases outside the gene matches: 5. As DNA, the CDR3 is TGTGCCAGTAGTAGACAGGGGTCGGGCACTGAAGCTTTCTTT. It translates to CASSRQGSGTEAFF.

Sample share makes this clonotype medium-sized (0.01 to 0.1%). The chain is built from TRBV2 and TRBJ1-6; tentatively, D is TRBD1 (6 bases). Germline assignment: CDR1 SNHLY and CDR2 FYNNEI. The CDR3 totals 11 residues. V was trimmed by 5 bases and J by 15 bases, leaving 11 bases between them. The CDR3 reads CASSSQGYLHF. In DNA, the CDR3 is TGTGCCAGCAGTTCACAGGGCTACCTCCACTTT.

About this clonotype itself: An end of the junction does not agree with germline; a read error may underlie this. This chain's CDR3 is CASRFHSGGGTGDLFF. CDR3 nucleotide sequence: TGTGCCAGCAGATTCCATAGCGGGGGGGGCACCGGGGATCTGTTTTTT. The rearrangement links TRBV12-3 or TRBV12-4 to TRBJ2-2; 11 bases line up with TRBD2. This CDR3 has 16 amino acids.

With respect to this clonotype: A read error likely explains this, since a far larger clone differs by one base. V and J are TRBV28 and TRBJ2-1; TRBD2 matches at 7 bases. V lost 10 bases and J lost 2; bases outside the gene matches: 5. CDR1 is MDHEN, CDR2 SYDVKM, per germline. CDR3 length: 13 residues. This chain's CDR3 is CAIRDYPYNEQFF. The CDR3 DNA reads TGTGCCATCAGGGACTATCCCTACAATGAGCAGTTCTTC.